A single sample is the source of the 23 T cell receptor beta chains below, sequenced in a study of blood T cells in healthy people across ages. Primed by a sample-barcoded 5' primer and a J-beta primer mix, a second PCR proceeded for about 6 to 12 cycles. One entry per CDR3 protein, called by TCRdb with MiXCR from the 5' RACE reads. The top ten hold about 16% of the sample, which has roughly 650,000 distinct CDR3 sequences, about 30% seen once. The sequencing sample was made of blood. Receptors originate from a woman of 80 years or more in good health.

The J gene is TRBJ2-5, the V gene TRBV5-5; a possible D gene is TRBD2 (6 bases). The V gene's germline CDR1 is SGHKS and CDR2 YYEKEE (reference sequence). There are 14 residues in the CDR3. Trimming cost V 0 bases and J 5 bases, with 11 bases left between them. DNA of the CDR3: TGTGCCAGCAGCTTGGAATCAGGGAGGGAGACCCAGTACTTC. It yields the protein CASSLESGRETQYF.

CDR3 nucleotides: TGTGCCAGCAGCCAAGTTGACAGCAGTAGGACACCGAGTTACAATGAGCAGTTCTTC. It encodes CASSQVDSSRTPSYNEQFF. The chain couples TRBV4-2 to TRBJ2-1, with a possible D match to TRBD1 (5 bases). Germline values: CDR1 LGHNA, CDR2 YNFKEQ. Trimming shortened V by 1 base and J by 4 bases, and 23 bases separated the two germline ends. There are 19 residues in the CDR3.

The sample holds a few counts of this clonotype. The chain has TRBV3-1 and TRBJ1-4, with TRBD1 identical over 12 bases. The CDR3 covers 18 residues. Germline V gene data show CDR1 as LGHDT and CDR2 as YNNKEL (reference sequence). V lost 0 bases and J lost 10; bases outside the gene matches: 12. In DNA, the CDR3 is TGTGCCAGCAGCCAAGACCTTCCGGGACAGGGGGCGGGAGGAAAACTGTTTTTT. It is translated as CASSQDLPGQGAGGKLFF.

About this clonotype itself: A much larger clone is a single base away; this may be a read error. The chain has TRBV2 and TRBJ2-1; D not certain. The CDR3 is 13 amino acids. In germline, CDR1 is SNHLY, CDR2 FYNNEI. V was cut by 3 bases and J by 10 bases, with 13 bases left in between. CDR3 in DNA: TGTGCCAGCAGTGACACAGTGACCTACGAGCAGTTCTTC. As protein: CASSDTVTYEQFF.

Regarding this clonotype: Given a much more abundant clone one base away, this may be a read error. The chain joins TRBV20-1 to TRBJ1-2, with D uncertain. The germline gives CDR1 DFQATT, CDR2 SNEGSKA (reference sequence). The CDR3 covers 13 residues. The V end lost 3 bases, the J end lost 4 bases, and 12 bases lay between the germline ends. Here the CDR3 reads CSASSITSYGYTF. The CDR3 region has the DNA TGCAGTGCTAGCTCGATAACCTCCTATGGCTACACCTTC.

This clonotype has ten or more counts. The chain's CDR3 is CASSADPPGQPRFYEQYF. The CDR3 DNA reads as TGTGCCAGCAGTGCCGACCCACCGGGACAGCCGAGGTTCTACGAGCAGTACTTC. The chain uses TRBV6-1 and TRBJ2-7, with 7 bases lining up with TRBD1. The CDR3 covers 18 residues. Germline trimming cut 4 bases from V and 3 bases from J; bases unmatched to any gene: 18. Looked up from germline, CDR1 is MNHNS and CDR2 is SASEGT.

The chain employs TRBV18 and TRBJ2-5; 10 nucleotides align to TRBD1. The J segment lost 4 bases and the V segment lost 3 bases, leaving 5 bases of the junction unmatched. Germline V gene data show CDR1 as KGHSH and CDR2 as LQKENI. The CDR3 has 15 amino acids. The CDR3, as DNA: TGTGCCAGCTCACCGGGACAGGGGAGTCTAGAGACCCAGTACTTC. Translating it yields CASSPGQGSLETQYF.

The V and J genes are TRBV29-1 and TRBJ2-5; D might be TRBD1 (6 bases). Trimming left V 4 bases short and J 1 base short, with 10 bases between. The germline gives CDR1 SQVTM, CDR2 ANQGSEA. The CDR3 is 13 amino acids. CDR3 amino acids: CSVGHRVQETQYF. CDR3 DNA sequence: TGCAGCGTTGGCCACAGGGTCCAAGAGACCCAGTACTTC. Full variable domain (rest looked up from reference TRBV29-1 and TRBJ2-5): SAVISQKPSRDICQRGTSLTIQCQVDSQVTMMFWYRQQPGQSLTLIATANQGSEATYESGFVIDKFPISRPNLTFSTLTVSNMSPEDSSIYLCSVGHRVQETQYFGPGTRLLVL.

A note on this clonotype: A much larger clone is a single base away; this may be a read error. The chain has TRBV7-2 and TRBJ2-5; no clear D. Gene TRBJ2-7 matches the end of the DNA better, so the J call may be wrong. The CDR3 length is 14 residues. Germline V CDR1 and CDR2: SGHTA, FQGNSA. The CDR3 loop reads CTSSLAGQLYEQYF. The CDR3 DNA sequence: TGTACCAGCAGCTTAGCAGGGCAGTTATACGAGCAGTACTTC.

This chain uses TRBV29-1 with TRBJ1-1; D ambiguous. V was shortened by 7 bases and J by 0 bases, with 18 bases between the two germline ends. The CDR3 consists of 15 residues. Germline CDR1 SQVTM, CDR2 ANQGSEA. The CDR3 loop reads CSACDRDTVNTEAFF. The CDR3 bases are TGCAGCGCCTGCGACCGAGACACGGTGAACACTGAAGCTTTCTTT. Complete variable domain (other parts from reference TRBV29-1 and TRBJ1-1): SAVISQKPSRDICQRGTSLTIQCQVDSQVTMMFWYRQQPGQSLTLIATANQGSEATYESGFVIDKFPISRPNLTFSTLTVSNMSPEDSSIYLCSACDRDTVNTEAFFGQGTRLTVV.

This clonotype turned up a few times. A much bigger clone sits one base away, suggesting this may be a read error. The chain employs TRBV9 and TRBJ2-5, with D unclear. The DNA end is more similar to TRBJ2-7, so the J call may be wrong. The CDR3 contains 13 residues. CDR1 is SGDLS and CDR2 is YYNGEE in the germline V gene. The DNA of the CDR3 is TGTGCCAGCAGCGTAGCAGACGTCGGCGAGCAGTACTTC. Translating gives CASSVADVGEQYF.

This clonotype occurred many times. CDR3: CSVEGPGQGATDTQYF. DNA for the CDR3: TGCAGCGTTGAGGGCCCGGGACAGGGCGCCACAGATACGCAGTATTTT. This chain uses TRBV29-1 with TRBJ2-3; the match to TRBD1 covers 9 bases. V was clipped by 3 bases and J by 2 bases; unmatched bases: 9. Germline values: CDR1 SQVTM, CDR2 ANQGSEA. The CDR3 is made up of 16 amino acids.

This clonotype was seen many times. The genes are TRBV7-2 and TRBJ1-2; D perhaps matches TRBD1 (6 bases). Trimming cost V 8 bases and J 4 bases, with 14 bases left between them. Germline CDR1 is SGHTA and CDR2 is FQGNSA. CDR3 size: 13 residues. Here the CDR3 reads CASVLGGGYGYTF. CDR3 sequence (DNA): TGTGCCAGCGTGTTGGGGGGCGGCTATGGCTACACCTTC.

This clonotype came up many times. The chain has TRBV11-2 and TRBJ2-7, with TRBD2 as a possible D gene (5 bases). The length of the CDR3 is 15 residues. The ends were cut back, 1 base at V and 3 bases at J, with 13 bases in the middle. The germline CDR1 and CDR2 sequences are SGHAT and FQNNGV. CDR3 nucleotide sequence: TGTGCCAGCAGCTTAGTTATCGGGGAGAACTACGAGCAGTACTTC. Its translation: CASSLVIGENYEQYF.

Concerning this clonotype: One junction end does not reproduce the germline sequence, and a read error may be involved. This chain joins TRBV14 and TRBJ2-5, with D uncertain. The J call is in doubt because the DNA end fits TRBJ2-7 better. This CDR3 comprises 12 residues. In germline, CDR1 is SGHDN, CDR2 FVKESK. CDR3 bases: TGTGCCAGCGGCCAAGTACAAGCCGAGCAGTACTTC. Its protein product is CASGQVQAEQYF.

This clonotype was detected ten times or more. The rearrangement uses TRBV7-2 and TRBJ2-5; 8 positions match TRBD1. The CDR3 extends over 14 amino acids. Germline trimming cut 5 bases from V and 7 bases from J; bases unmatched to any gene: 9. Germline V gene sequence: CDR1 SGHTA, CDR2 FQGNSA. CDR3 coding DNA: TGTGCCAGCAGCACCGACAGGGGAGGAGGGACCCAGTACTTC. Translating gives CASSTDRGGGTQYF.

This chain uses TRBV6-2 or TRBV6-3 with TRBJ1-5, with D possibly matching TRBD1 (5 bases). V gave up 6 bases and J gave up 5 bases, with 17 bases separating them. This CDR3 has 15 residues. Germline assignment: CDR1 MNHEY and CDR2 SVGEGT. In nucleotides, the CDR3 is TGTGCCAGCAGACCAGGGAGTAAGGGTTATCAGCCCCAGCATTTT. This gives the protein CASRPGSKGYQPQHF.

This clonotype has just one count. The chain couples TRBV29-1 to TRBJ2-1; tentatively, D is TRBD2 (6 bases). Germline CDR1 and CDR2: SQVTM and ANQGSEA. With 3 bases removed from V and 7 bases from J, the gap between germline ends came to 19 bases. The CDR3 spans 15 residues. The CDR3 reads CSVDFGSVAGNEQFF. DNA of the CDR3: TGCAGCGTTGATTTTGGTTCCGTGGCGGGAAATGAGCAGTTCTTC.

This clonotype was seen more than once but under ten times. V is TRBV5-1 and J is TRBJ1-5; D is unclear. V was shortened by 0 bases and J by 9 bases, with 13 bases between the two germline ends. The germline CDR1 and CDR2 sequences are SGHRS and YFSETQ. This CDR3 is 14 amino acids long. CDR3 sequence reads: CASSLEGSLGPQHF. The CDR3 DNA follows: TGCGCCAGCAGCTTGGAGGGCAGCCTGGGGCCCCAGCATTTT.

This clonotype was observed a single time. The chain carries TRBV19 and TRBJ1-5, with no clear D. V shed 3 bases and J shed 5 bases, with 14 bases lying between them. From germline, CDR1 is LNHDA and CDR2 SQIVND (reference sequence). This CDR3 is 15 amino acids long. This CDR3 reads CASSMGQAPDQPQHF. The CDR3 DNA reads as TGTGCCAGTAGTATGGGTCAGGCCCCGGATCAGCCCCAGCATTTT.

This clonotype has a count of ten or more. CDR3 loop: CASSRTGGRQFF. The CDR3 nucleotides read TGTGCCAGCAGTCGAACCGGGGGGAGGCAGTTCTTC. V is TRBV6-4 and J is TRBJ2-1, with TRBD2 identical over 7 bases. Per germline, CDR1 MRHNA and CDR2 SNTAGT. The CDR3 has 12 residues. The junction had 7 bases not matched to a gene; V was cut back by 5 bases and J by 12 bases.

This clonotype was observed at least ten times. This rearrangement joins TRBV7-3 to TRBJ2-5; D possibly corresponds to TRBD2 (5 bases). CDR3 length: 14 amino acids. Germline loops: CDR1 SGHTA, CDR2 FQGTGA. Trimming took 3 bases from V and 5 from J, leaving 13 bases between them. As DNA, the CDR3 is TGTGCCAGCAGCTTTTTAGGAGGTTGGGAGACCCAGTACTTC. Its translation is CASSFLGGWETQYF.

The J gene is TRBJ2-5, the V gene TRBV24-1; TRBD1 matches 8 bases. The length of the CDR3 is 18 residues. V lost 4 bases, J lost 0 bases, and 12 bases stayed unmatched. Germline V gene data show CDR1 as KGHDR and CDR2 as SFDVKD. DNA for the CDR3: TGTGCCACCAGTGACTCTTTCCAGGGGGCTCGGAACCAAGAGACCCAGTACTTC. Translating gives CATSDSFQGARNQETQYF.